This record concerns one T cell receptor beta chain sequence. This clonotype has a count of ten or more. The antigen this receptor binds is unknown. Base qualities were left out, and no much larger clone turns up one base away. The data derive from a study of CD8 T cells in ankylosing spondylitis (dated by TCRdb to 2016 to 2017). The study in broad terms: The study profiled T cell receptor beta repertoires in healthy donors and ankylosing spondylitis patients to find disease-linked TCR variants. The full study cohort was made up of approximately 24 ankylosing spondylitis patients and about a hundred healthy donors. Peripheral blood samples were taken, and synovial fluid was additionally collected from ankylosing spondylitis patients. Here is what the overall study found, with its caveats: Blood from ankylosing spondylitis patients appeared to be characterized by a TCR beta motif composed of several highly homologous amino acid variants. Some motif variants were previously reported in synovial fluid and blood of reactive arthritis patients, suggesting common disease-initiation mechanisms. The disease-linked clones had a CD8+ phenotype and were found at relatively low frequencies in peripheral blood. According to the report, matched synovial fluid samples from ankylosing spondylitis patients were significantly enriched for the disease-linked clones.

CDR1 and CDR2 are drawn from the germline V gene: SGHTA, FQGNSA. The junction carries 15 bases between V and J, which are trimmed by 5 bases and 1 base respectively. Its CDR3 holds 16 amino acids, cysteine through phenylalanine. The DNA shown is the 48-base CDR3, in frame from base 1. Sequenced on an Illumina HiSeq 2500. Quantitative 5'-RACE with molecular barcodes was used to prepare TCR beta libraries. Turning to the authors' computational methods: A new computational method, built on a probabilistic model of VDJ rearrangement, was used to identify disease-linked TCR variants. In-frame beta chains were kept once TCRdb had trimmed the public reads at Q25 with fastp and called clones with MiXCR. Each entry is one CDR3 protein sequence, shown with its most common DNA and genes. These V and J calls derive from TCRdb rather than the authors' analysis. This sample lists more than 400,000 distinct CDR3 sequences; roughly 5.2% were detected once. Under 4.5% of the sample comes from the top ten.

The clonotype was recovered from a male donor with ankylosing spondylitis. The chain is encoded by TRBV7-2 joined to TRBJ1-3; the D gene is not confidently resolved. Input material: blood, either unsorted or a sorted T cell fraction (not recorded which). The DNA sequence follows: TGTGCCAGCAGCGAATACTCGGCAGGATCTGGAAACACCATATATTTT. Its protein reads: CASSEYSAGSGNTIYF.